Each of the 13 T cell receptor beta chains below was sequenced from the same sample in a study of molecular identifiers for immune sequencing clone quantification. TCRdb itself ran the PCR reads through MiXCR, one entry per CDR3 protein. This table holds about 640,000 distinct CDR3 sequences, less than 20% found once. The source material was naive CD8+ T cells from blood, with Jurkat cell RNA spiked in. This sample's subset: FACS-sorted CD8+CD4-CCR7+CD45RA+ naive T cells. The receptors shown here come from a human donor in good health. Some libraries in this study had Jurkat cell RNA spiked in.

This clonotype was seen many times. V gene TRBV7-9 combines with J gene TRBJ1-5, with TRBD1 as a possible D gene (5 bases). The germline V and J ends were trimmed by 5 bases and 6 bases, with 14 bases remaining between them. The CDR3 runs to 14 residues. Germline V CDR1 and CDR2: SEHNR, FQNEAQ (reference sequence). CDR3 coding DNA: TGTGCCAGCAGCCCCTCAGGGCTTGGTCAGCCCCAGCATTTT. Translated: CASSPSGLGQPQHF.

The sample holds a few counts of this clonotype. The gene calls are TRBV5-1 and TRBJ1-1; D remains unclear. The CDR3 has 15 amino acids. V was trimmed by 0 bases and J by 0 bases, leaving 9 bases between them. CDR1 SGHRS and CDR2 YFSETQ come from the germline V gene. The CDR3 coding sequence is TGCGCCAGCAGCTTGGAGGCGGCCTTGAACACTGAAGCTTTCTTT. Translation gives CASSLEAALNTEAFF.

This clonotype has a handful of counts. The chain combines TRBV12-3 or TRBV12-4 with TRBJ1-5; perhaps TRBD1 as D (6 bases). The V gene lost 7 bases and the J gene lost 3 bases, with 13 bases spanning the gap. The CDR3 has 14 residues. CDR3 residues: CASTTGSSNQPQHF. CDR3 coding DNA: TGTGCCAGCACCACAGGGTCGTCCAATCAGCCCCAGCATTTT.

Points on this clonotype: A much bigger clone sits one base away, suggesting this may be a read error. The genes are TRBV7-9 and TRBJ2-1; D call uncertain. V lost 8 bases to trimming and J lost 4 bases, with 18 bases between them. Germline CDR1 and CDR2: SEHNR and FQNEAQ (reference sequence). This CDR3 comprises 15 residues. In DNA form, the CDR3 reads TGTGCCAGCCATCGGTTAGGGCGGAAGTACAATGAGCAGTTCTTC. It translates to CASHRLGRKYNEQFF.

This clonotype was seen at least ten times. This chain links TRBV20-1 with TRBJ2-4; D is undetermined. Germline loops: CDR1 DFQATT, CDR2 SNEGSKA (reference sequence). V lost 4 bases, J lost 2 bases, and 6 bases lay in between. The CDR3 consists of 12 residues. The CDR3 coding sequence is TGCAGTGCTACTATGACCAAAAACATTCAGTACTTC. Its protein is CSATMTKNIQYF.

Concerning this clonotype: A clone one base away is much larger, so this may be a read error. V gene TRBV2 combines with J gene TRBJ1-2; 7 nucleotides align to TRBD1. Trimming took 6 bases from V and 2 from J; bases not matched to a gene: 9. This CDR3 comprises 15 residues. Per the germline V gene, CDR1 is SNHLY and CDR2 is FYNNEI. The CDR3 sequence: CASRPPRTGNYGYTF. The CDR3 DNA follows: TGTGCCAGCAGACCTCCCAGGACAGGAAACTATGGCTACACCTTC.

This clonotype was observed many times. The rearrangement links TRBV4-3 to TRBJ1-5; D is uncertain. Germline values: CDR1 LGHNA, CDR2 YSLEER. The V gene lost 0 bases and the J gene lost 3 bases, with 9 bases spanning the gap. The CDR3 is 15 amino acids. This CDR3 is CASSQENAFNQPQHF. CDR3 sequence (DNA): TGCGCCAGCAGCCAAGAGAATGCTTTCAATCAGCCCCAGCATTTT.

The V gene is TRBV27, the J gene TRBJ1-6, with 8 bases matching TRBD1. V lost 7 bases to trimming and J lost 9 bases; unmatched junction nucleotides: 8. Germline V gene data show CDR1 as MNHEY and CDR2 as SMNVEV (reference sequence). The CDR3 sequence is 14 residues long. DNA of the CDR3: TGTGCCAGCAAGCTACAGGGGGAAAGTTCACCCCTCCACTTT. Translation: CASKLQGESSPLHF.

This clonotype is a singleton in its sample. This could be a read error, since a much larger clone is one nucleotide away. The chain employs TRBV29-1 and TRBJ2-1, with TRBD2 as a possible D gene (6 bases). This CDR3 comprises 14 residues. Germline CDR1 SQVTM, CDR2 ANQGSEA. CDR3 nucleotide sequence: TGCAGCGTTGAAGAGGCCCCCCCCGGGAGTGGGCAGCTCTTC. The encoded protein is CSVEEAPPGSGQLF.

The table lists this clonotype with a few counts. V and J are TRBV12-5 and TRBJ2-1; weak D call: TRBD2 (6 bases). From germline, CDR1 is LGHNT and CDR2 FRNRAP. Trimming cost V 1 base and J 7 bases, with 17 bases left between them. CDR3 length: 16 amino acids. The CDR3 reads CASGLARGSGVNEQFF. CDR3 nucleotide sequence: TGTGCTAGTGGTTTGGCCCGGGGGAGTGGGGTTAATGAGCAGTTCTTC.

Comment on this clonotype: This may be a read error, as it is one base from a much larger clone. The genes are TRBV19 and TRBJ2-7; perhaps TRBD1 as D (6 bases). Germline-derived CDR1 and CDR2 are LNHDA and SQIVND (reference sequence). The CDR3 runs to 14 residues. CDR3 protein: CANSNGRGSYEQYF. Written as DNA, the CDR3 is TGTGCCAATAGTAATGGCAGGGGTTCCTACGAGCAGTACTTC.

This chain joins TRBV12-3 or TRBV12-4 and TRBJ2-3; the D is unclear. The J call may not be correct, given that the DNA end is closer to TRBJ1-5. This CDR3 spans 14 amino acids. The CDR3 loop reads CASSLAGSTDTQHF. Here the CDR3 DNA reads TGTGCCAGCTCATTAGCGGGTAGCACAGATACGCAGCATTTT.

This clonotype was found many times. The DNA for the CDR3 is TGTGCCAGCAACCCCTCAAACAGGGGGTTCAATCAGCCCCAGCATTTT. This encodes CASNPSNRGFNQPQHF. The chain couples TRBV6-5 to TRBJ1-5; 8 nucleotides align to TRBD1. This CDR3 comprises 16 residues. The V gene end was trimmed by 7 bases and the J gene end by 3 bases; junction bases not matched to a gene: 11. The germline V gene has CDR1 MNHEY and CDR2 SVGAGI.